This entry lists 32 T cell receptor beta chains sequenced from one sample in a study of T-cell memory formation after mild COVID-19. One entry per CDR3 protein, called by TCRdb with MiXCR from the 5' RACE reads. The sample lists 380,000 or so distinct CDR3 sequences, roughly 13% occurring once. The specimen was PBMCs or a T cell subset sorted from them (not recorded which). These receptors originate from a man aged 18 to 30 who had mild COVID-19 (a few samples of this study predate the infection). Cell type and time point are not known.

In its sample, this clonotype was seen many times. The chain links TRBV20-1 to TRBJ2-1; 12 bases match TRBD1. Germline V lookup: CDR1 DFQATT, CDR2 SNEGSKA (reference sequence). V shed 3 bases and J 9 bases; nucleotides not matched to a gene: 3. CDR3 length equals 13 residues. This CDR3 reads CSASGTGGTEQFF. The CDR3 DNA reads TGCAGTGCTAGTGGGACAGGGGGCACTGAGCAGTTCTTC.

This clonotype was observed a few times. The chain's CDR3 is CASSRPGQSIGELFF. The CDR3 region has the DNA TGTGCCAGCAGCCGCCCGGGACAGAGTATCGGGGAGCTGTTTTTT. This chain connects TRBV14 to TRBJ2-2, with TRBD1 matching over 7 bases. Trimming took 4 bases from V and 7 from J; bases not matched to a gene: 9. Germline lookup yields CDR1 SGHDN and CDR2 FVKESK. The CDR3 loop spans 15 amino acids.

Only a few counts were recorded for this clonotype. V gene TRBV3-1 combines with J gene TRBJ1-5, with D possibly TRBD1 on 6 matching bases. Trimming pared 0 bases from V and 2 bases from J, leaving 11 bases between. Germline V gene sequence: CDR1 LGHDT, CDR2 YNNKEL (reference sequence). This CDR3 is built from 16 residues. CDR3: CASSQDGGRGNQPQHF. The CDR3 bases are TGTGCCAGCAGCCAAGATGGGGGCAGGGGCAATCAGCCCCAGCATTTT. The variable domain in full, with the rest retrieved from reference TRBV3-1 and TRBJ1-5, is DTAVSQTPKYLVTQMGNDKSIKCEQNLGHDTMYWYKQDSKKFLKIMFSYNNKELIINETVPNRFSPKSPDKAHLNLHINSLELGDSAVYFCASSQDGGRGNQPQHFGDGTRLSIL.

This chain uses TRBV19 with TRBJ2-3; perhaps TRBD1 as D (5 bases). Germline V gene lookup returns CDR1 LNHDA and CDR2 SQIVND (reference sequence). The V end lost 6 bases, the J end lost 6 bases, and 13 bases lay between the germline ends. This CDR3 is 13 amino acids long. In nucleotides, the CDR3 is TGTGCCAGTAGCATTGGGGCTGGGGATACGCAGTATTTT. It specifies CASSIGAGDTQYF.

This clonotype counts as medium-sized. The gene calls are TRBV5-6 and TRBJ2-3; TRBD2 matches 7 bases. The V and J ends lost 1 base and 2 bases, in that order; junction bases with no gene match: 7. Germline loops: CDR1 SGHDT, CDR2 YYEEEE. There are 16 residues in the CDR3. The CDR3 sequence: CASSLYKRGLTDTQYF. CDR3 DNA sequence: TGTGCCAGCAGCTTGTATAAGCGGGGACTCACAGATACGCAGTATTTT.

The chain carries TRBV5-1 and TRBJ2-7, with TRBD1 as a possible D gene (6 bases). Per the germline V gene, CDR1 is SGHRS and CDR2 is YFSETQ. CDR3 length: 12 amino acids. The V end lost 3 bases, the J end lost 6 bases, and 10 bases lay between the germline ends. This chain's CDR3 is CASSSRQAEQYF. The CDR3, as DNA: TGCGCCAGCAGCTCGCGACAGGCCGAGCAGTACTTC.

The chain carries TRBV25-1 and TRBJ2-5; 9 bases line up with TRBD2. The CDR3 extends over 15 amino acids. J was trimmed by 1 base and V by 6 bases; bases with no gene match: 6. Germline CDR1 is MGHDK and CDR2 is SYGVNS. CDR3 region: CASSALAGSQETQYF. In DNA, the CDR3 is TGTGCCAGCAGCGCCCTAGCGGGGTCCCAAGAGACCCAGTACTTC.

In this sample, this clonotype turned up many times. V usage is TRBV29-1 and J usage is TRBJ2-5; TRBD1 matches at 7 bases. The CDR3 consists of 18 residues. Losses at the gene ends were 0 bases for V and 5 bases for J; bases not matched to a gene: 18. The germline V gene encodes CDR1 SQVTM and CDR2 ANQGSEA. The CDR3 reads CSVEEGGEGRSFQETQYF. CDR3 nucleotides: TGCAGCGTTGAAGAAGGGGGCGAGGGCCGCAGCTTCCAGGAGACCCAGTACTTC.

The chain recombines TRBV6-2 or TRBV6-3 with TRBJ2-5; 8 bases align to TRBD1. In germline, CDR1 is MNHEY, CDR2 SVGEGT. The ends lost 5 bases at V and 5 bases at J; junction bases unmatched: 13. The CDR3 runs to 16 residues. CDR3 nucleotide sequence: TGTGCCAGCAGTCCCACCCCACAGGGGGACGGGGAGACCCAGTACTTC. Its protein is CASSPTPQGDGETQYF.

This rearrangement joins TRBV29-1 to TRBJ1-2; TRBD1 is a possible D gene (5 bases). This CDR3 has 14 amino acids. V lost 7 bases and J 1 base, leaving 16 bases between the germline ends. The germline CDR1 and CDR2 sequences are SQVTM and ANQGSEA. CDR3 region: CSGGGGEGNYGYTF. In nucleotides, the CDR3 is TGCAGCGGCGGGGGAGGAGAAGGTAACTATGGCTACACCTTC. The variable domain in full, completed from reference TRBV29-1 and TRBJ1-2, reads SAVISQKPSRDICQRGTSLTIQCQVDSQVTMMFWYRQQPGQSLTLIATANQGSEATYESGFVIDKFPISRPNLTFSTLTVSNMSPEDSSIYLCSGGGGEGNYGYTFGSGTRLTVV.

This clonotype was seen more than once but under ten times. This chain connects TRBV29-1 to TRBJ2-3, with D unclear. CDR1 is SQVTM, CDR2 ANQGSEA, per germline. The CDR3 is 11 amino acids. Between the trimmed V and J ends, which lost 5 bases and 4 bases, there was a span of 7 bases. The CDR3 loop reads CSVTLADTQYF. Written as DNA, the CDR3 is TGCAGCGTTACCCTAGCAGATACGCAGTATTTT.

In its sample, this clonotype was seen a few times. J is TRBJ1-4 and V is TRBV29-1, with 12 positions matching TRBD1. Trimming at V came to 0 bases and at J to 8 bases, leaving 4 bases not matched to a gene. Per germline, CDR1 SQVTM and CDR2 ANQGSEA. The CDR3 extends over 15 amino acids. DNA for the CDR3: TGCAGCGTTGAAGATGGCGGGACAGGGGGCGAAAAACTGTTTTTT. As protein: CSVEDGGTGGEKLFF.

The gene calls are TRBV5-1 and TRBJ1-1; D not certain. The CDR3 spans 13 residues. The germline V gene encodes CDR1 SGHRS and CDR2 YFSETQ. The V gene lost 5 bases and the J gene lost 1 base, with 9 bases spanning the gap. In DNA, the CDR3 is TGCGCCAGCAGGGACGGTGAGAACACTGAAGCTTTCTTT. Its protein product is CASRDGENTEAFF.

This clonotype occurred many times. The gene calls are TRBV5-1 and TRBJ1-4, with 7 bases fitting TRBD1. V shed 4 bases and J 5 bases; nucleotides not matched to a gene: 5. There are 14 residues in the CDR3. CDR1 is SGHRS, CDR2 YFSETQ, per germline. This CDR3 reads CASSPTGFNEKLFF. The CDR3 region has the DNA TGCGCCAGCAGCCCGACAGGGTTCAATGAAAAACTGTTTTTT. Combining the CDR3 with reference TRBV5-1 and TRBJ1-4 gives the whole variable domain KAGVTQTPRYLIKTRGQQVTLSCSPISGHRSVSWYQQTPGQGLQFLFEYFSETQRNKGNFPGRFSGRQFSNSRSEMNVSTLELGDSALYLCASSPTGFNEKLFFGSGTQLSVL.

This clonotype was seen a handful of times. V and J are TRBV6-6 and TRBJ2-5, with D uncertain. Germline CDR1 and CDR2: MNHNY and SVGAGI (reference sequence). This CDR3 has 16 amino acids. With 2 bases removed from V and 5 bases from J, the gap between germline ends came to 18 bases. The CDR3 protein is CASSYEWVFRWETQYF. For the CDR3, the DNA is TGTGCCAGCAGTTACGAATGGGTCTTTCGTTGGGAGACCCAGTACTTC.

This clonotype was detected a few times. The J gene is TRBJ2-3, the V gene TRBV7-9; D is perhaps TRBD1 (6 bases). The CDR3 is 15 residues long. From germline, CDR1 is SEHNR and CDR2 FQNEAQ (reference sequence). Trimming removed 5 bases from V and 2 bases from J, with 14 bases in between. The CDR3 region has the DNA TGTGCCAGCAGCGTTTGGGACACCCTCACAGATACGCAGTATTTT. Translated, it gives CASSVWDTLTDTQYF.

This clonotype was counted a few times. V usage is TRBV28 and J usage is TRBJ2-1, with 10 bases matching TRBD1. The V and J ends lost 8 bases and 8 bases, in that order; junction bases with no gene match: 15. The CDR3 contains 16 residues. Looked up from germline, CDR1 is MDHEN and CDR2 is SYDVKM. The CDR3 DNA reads TGTGCCAGCTACTCCATCAGGACAGGGGGTTGGGATGAGCAGTTCTTC. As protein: CASYSIRTGGWDEQFF.

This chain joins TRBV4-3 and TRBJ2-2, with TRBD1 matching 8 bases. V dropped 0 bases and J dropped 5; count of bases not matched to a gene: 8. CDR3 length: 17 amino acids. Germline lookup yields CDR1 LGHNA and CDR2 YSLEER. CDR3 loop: CASSQDRQGARTGELFF. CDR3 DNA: TGCGCCAGCAGCCAAGATAGGCAGGGGGCTCGAACCGGGGAGCTGTTTTTT.

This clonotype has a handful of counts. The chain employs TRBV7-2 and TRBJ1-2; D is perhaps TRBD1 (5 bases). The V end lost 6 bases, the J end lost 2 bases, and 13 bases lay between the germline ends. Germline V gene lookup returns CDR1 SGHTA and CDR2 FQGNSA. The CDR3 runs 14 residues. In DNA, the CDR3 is TGTGCCAGCAGTCAAGGCAGGGTCAACTATGGCTACACCTTC. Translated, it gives CASSQGRVNYGYTF.

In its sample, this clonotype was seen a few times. The CDR3 DNA reads as TGTGCCACCAGTGATACCAGGGACGCCGGTGAAAAACTGTTTTTT. Encoded protein: CATSDTRDAGEKLFF. J is TRBJ1-4 and V is TRBV24-1, with D tentatively TRBD1 (5 bases). This CDR3 comprises 15 residues. The V end was cut by 3 bases, the J end by 7 bases, with 14 bases between. The V gene's germline CDR1 is KGHDR and CDR2 SFDVKD.

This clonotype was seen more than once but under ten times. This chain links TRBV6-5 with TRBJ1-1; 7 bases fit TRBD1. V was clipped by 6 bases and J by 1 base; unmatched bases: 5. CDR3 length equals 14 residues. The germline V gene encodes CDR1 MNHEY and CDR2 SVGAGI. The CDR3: CASRRDSTNTEAFF. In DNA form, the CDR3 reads TGTGCCAGCAGAAGGGACAGCACGAACACTGAAGCTTTCTTT.

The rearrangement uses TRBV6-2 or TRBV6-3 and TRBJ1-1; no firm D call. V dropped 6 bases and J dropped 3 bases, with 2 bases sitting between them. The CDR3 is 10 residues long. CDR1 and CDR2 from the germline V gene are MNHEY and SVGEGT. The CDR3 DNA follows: TGTGCCAGCAGAGACACTGAAGCTTTCTTT. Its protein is CASRDTEAFF.

CDR3: CASSLRGLGETQYF. The CDR3 nucleotides read TGTGCCAGCAGTTTGAGGGGTTTAGGGGAGACCCAGTACTTC. The chain carries TRBV12-3 or TRBV12-4 and TRBJ2-5; either TRBD1 or TRBD2 may supply D (5 bases each). This CDR3 spans 14 amino acids. The V gene lost 3 bases and the J gene lost 5 bases, with 13 bases spanning the gap.

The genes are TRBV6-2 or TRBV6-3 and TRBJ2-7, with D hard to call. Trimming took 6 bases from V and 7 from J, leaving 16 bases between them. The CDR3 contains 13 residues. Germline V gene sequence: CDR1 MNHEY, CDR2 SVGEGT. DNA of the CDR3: TGTGCCAGCAGCAAAGGTGGTCTTAGGGAGCAGTACTTC. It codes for CASSKGGLREQYF.

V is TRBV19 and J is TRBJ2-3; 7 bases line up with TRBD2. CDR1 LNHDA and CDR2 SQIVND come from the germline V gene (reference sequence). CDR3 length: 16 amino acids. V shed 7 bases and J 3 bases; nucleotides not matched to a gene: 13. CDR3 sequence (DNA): TGTGCCAGTACTTGGGGAGGGGATTTTGCGACAGATACGCAGTATTTT. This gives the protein CASTWGGDFATDTQYF.

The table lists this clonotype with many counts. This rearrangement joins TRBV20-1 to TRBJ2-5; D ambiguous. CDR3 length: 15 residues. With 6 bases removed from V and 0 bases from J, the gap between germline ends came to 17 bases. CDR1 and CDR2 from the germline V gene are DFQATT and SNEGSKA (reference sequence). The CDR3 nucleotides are TGCAGTGCACGGTCCGCGGTTACTGACCAAGAGACCCAGTACTTC. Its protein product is CSARSAVTDQETQYF.

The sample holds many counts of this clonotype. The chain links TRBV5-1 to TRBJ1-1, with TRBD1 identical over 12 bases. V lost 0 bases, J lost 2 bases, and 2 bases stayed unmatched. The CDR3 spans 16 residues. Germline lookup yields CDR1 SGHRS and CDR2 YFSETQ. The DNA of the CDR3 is TGCGCCAGCAGCTTGGTGGGACAGGGGGCAAACACTGAAGCTTTCTTT. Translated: CASSLVGQGANTEAFF.

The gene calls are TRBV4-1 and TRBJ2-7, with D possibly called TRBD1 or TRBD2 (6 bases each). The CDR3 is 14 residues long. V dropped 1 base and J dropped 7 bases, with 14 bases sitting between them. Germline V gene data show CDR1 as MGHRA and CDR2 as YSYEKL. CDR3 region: CASSQAIGGGEQYV. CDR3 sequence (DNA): TGCGCCAGCAGCCAAGCCATAGGAGGGGGGGAGCAGTACGTC.

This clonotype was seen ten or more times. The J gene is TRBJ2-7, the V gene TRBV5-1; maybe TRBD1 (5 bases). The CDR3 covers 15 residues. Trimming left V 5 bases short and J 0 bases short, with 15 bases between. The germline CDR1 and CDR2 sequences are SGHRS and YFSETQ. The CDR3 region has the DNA TGCGCCAGCAGAATGACCTTGACAGTCTCCTACGAGCAGTACTTC. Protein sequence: CASRMTLTVSYEQYF.

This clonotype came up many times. The DNA for the CDR3 is TGTGCCAGCAGCTCACCGCGGGGAGATACGCAGTATTTT. Its translation: CASSSPRGDTQYF. The rearrangement joins TRBV7-6 to TRBJ2-3, with D maybe TRBD2 (6 bases). V was trimmed by 4 bases and J by 5 bases, leaving 10 bases between them. Germline CDR1 reads SGHVS; CDR2 reads FNYEAQ. The CDR3 sequence is 13 residues long.

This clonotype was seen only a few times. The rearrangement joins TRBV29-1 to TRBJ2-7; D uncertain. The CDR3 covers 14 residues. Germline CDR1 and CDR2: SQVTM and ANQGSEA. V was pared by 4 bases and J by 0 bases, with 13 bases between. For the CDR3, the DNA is TGCAGCGTTGCCCCCGGCTCAATCTCCTACGAGCAGTACTTC. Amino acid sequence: CSVAPGSISYEQYF.

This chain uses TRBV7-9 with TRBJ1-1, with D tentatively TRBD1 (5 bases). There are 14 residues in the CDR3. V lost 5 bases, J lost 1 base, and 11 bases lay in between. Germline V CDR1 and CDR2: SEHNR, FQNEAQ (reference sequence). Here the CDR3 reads CASSLRGQNTEAFF. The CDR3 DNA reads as TGTGCCAGCAGCCTAAGAGGACAGAACACTGAAGCTTTCTTT. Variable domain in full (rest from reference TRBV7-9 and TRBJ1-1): DTGVSQNPRHKITKRGQNVTFRCDPISEHNRLYWYRQTLGQGPEFLTYFQNEAQLEKSRLLSDRFSAERPKGSFSTLEIQRTEQGDSAMYLCASSLRGQNTEAFFGQGTRLTVV.